These 15 T cell receptor beta chains came from one sample sequenced in a study of beta chain features in type 1 diabetes. Every bit of the isolated RNA underwent reverse transcription, so sequencing read expressed TCRB transcripts. The method was immunoSEQ multiplex PCR; TCRdb's version includes in-frame clones alone and lacks a portion of them. This table holds 450,000 to 550,000 clones, approximately 30% found once. The source material was naive CD4+ T cells from blood. These receptors were obtained from a man younger than 30 in good health.

This clone was recorded once. CDR3 sequence: CASSSDGNYGYTF. CDR3 sequence (DNA): TGTGCCAGCAGCTCGGACGGGAACTATGGCTACACCTTC. The rearrangement uses TRBV5-4 and TRBJ1-2; no firm D call. CDR3 length equals 13 residues. Germline V gene sequence: CDR1 SGHNT, CDR2 YYREEE (reference sequence). V was clipped by 3 bases and J by 2 bases, with 8 bases between them.

This rearrangement joins TRBV29-1 to TRBJ1-3, with 9 bases matching TRBD1. The CDR3 runs to 13 residues. Germline V gene data show CDR1 as SQVTM and CDR2 as ANQGSEA. The V and J ends lost 7 bases and 1 base, in that order; junction bases with no gene match: 2. In DNA form, the CDR3 reads TGCAGCGCGGGGACAGGGTCTGGAAACACCATATATTTT. Its protein product is CSAGTGSGNTIYF.

As concerns this clone: The junction does not match germline at one end; this may be a read error. This chain links TRBV7-7 with TRBJ2-5; D may correspond to TRBD1 or TRBD2 (5 bases each). Germline V gene lookup returns CDR1 SSHAT and CDR2 FNYEAQ (reference sequence). The CDR3 loop spans 15 amino acids. The CDR3, as DNA: TGTGCTAGCAGCTTAGAGGGCAGGGAAGGAGTGACCCAGTACTTC. It codes for CASSLEGREGVTQYF.

This clone occurred a few times. This chain joins TRBV28 and TRBJ2-7; 7 bases line up with TRBD1. Germline V gene sequence: CDR1 MDHEN, CDR2 SYDVKM. J gave up 7 bases and V 8 bases, and 5 bases lay outside the gene matches. The CDR3 extends over 11 amino acids. The CDR3, as DNA: TGTGCCAGCGACAGGGCTGGGGAGCAGTACTTC. This sequence encodes CASDRAGEQYF.

The CDR3 nucleotides are TGTGCCAGCAGCCCCTCTACGGGAGCAGGCGGGGAGCTGTTTTTT. Amino acids: CASSPSTGAGGELFF. V usage is TRBV9 and J usage is TRBJ2-2; possible D gene TRBD2, 6 bases. V was trimmed by 4 bases and J by 7 bases, leaving 17 bases between them. Germline values: CDR1 SGDLS, CDR2 YYNGEE. CDR3 length equals 15 residues.

V is TRBV5-4 and J is TRBJ2-3; perhaps TRBD2 as D (6 bases). The CDR3 contains 14 residues. Trimming removed 4 bases from V and 2 bases from J, with 11 bases in between. Germline V gene data show CDR1 as SGHNT and CDR2 as YYREEE (reference sequence). CDR3 in DNA: TGTGCCAGCAGCCAGGGACTGTTCACAGATACGCAGTATTTT. This encodes CASSQGLFTDTQYF.

The chain employs TRBV10-3 and TRBJ2-1, with 11 bases aligning to TRBD1. The CDR3 has 14 amino acids. The germline V gene has CDR1 ENHRY and CDR2 SYGVKD. J was trimmed by 8 bases and V by 6 bases; bases with no gene match: 6. This chain's CDR3 is CAISRDRGSDEQFF. CDR3 in DNA: TGTGCCATCAGCCGGGACAGGGGGAGCGATGAGCAGTTCTTC.

The chain joins TRBV5-1 to TRBJ2-7, with D possibly being TRBD2 (5 bases). The CDR3 extends over 15 amino acids. The germline V and J ends were trimmed by 4 bases and 2 bases, with 16 bases remaining between them. The germline V gene has CDR1 SGHRS and CDR2 YFSETQ. CDR3 coding DNA: TGCGCCAGCAGCCGAACTCGGGATCCGCCCTACGAGCAGTACTTC. Translation gives CASSRTRDPPYEQYF.

The rearrangement joins TRBV7-2 to TRBJ2-5; D not certain. This CDR3 spans 15 amino acids. Germline CDR1 is SGHTA and CDR2 is FQGNSA. V was cut by 5 bases and J by 1 base, with 14 bases left in between. The CDR3 sequence: CASSPYLRIQETQYF. DNA of the CDR3: TGTGCCAGCAGCCCCTACCTTCGAATCCAAGAGACCCAGTACTTC.

The chain employs TRBV7-9 and TRBJ2-1; no reliable D call. This CDR3 has 16 amino acids. Trimming stripped 2 bases from V and 3 bases from J, with 14 bases between. Germline CDR1 reads SEHNR; CDR2 reads FQNEAQ (reference sequence). The CDR3 loop reads CASSLRAAAVYNEQFF. In DNA form, the CDR3 reads TGTGCCAGCAGCTTAAGGGCGGCGGCAGTCTACAATGAGCAGTTCTTC.

The V gene is TRBV11-2, the J gene TRBJ2-3, with D tentatively TRBD2 (5 bases). The germline CDR1 and CDR2 sequences are SGHAT and FQNNGV. Trimming took off 6 bases at V and 2 bases at J, with 9 bases between the two ends. The CDR3 is made up of 13 amino acids. The CDR3 protein is CASSFLATDTQYF. The CDR3 coding sequence is TGTGCCAGCAGTTTTCTAGCCACAGATACGCAGTATTTT.

J is TRBJ2-7 and V is TRBV15, with D unclear. This CDR3 is built from 14 residues. CDR1 and CDR2 (germline): LNHNV, YYDKDF (reference sequence). The V end lost 3 bases, the J end lost 0 bases, and 9 bases lay between the germline ends. DNA for the CDR3: TGTGCCACCAGCAGGTCAAAATACTCCTACGAGCAGTACTTC. It codes for CATSRSKYSYEQYF.

A few counts support this clone. The rearrangement links TRBV10-3 to TRBJ2-7; 7 bases align to TRBD1. Germline V gene sequence: CDR1 ENHRY, CDR2 SYGVKD. The V and J ends lost 0 bases and 4 bases, in that order; junction bases with no gene match: 3. The CDR3 spans 14 residues. CDR3 in amino acids: CAISESNRGYEQYF. CDR3 coding DNA: TGTGCCATCAGTGAGTCCAACAGGGGATACGAGCAGTACTTC.

This clone occurred once. The chain has TRBV9 and TRBJ2-5; D ambiguous. The V and J ends lost 2 bases and 5 bases respectively, with 10 bases between them. The length of the CDR3 is 13 residues. Per germline, CDR1 SGDLS and CDR2 YYNGEE. The CDR3 sequence is CASSVGPGETQYF. In nucleotides, the CDR3 is TGTGCCAGCAGCGTGGGCCCTGGGGAGACCCAGTACTTC.

This clone was counted only a few times. The V and J genes are TRBV9 and TRBJ1-5, with TRBD1 matching 8 bases. The CDR3 extends over 14 amino acids. The ends lost 3 bases at V and 6 bases at J; junction bases unmatched: 5. Germline CDR1 is SGDLS and CDR2 is YYNGEE. The CDR3 loop reads CASSADRGGQPQHF. CDR3 nucleotide sequence: TGTGCCAGCAGCGCAGACAGGGGAGGTCAGCCCCAGCATTTT.